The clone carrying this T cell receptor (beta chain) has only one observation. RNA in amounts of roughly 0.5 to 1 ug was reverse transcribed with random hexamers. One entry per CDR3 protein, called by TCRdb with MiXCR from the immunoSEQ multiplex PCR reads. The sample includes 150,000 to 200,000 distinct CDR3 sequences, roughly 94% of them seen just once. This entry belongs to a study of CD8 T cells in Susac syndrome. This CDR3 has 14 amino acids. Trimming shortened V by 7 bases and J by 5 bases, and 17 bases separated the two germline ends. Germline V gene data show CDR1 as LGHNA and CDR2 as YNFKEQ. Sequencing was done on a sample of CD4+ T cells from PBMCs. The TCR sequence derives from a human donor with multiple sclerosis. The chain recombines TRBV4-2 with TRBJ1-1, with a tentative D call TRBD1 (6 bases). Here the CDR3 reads CASTQGRGGTEAFF. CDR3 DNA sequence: TGTGCCAGCACGCAGGGGAGGGGCGGGACTGAAGCTTTCTTT.